Given below is one TCR beta chain in context. The V gene lost 1 base and the J gene lost 3 bases, with 3 bases spanning the gap. Looked up from germline, CDR1 is MNHEY and CDR2 is SVGAGI. The CDR3 covers 13 residues. Clones were sequenced by immunoSEQ multiplex PCR, and TCRdb holds only the in-frame ones, with some missing. The sample shows roughly 70,000 clones, about nine tenths of them seen only once. The sample originates from a study of blood T cell repertoires in COVID-19. Study as a whole: Acute-phase and convalescent COVID-19 samples originated in the United States, Italy and Spain.

The gene calls are TRBV6-5 and TRBJ2-2; D is uncertain. The clonotype comes from a woman older than 75 with active COVID-19. The sample taken for sequencing was peripheral blood. The CDR3 coding sequence is TGTGCCAGCAGTTACTTCTACACCGGGGAGCTGTTTTTT. This translates into CASSYFYTGELFF.